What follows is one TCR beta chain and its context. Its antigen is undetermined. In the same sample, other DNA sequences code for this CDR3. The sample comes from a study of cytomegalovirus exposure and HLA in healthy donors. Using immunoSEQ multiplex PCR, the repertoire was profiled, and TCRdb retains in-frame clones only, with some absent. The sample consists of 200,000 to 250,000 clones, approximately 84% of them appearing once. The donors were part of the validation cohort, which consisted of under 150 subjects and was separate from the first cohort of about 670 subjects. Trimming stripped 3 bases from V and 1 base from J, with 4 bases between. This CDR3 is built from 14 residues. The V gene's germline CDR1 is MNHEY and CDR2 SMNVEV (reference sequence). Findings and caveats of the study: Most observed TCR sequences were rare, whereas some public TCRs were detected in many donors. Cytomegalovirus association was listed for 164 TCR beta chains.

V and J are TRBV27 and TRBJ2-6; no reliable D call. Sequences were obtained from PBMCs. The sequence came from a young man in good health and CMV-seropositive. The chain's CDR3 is CASSFTSGANVLTF. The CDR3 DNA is TGTGCCAGCAGTTTTACATCTGGGGCCAACGTCCTGACTTTC.